This T cell receptor beta chain originates from a study of blood T cells in healthy people across ages. Turning to the study itself: In model experiments, template switching was able to capture about one barcoded beta molecule for every two T cells that were present.

This CDR3 comprises 13 residues. V dropped 5 bases and J dropped 0 bases, with 10 bases sitting between them. CDR1 is DFQATT, CDR2 SNEGSKA, per germline (reference sequence). Then a second PCR, running roughly 7 to 12 cycles, was carried out with a sample-barcoded 5' primer and a J-beta primer mix. TCRdb reprocessed the 5' RACE reads via MiXCR and lists one record per CDR3 protein. The table includes roughly 700,000 distinct CDR3 sequences, 49% detected once. Ranging in age from roughly 6 to 95, the donors were healthy Caucasian individuals from Russia. Each of the donors had around 9 milliliters of peripheral blood drawn into EDTA-treated Vacutainer tubes. This clonotype has more than one count but fewer than ten.

The receptor comes from a woman aged 55-75 years in good health. Input material: blood. The chain employs TRBV20-1 and TRBJ2-5; D is uncertain. CDR3 region: CSAPNPYQETQYF. The CDR3 nucleotides read TGCAGTGCTCCAAACCCGTACCAAGAGACCCAGTACTTC.